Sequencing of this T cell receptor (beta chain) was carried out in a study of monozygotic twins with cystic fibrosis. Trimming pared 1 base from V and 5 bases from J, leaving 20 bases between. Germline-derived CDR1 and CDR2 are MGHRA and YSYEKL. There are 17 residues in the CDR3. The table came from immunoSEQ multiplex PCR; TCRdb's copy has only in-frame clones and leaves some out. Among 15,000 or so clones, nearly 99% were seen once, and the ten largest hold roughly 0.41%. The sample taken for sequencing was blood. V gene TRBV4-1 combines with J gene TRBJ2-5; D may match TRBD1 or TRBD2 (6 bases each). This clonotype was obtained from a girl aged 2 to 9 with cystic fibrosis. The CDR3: CASSQGAIWGAGETQYF. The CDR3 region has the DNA TGCGCCAGCAGCCAAGGGGCCATTTGGGGGGCTGGTGAGACCCAGTACTTC.